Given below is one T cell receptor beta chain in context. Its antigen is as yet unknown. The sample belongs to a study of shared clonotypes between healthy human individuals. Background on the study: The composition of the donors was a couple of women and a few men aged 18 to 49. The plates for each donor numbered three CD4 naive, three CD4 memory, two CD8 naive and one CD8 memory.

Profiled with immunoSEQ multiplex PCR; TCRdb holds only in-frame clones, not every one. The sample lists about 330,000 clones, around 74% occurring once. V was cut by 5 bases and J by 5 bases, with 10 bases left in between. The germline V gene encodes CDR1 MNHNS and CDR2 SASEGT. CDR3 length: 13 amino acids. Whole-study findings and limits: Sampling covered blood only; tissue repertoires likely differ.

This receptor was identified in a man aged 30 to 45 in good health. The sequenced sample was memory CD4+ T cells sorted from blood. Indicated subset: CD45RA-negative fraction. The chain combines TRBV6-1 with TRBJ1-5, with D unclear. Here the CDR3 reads CASSSTWDQPQHF. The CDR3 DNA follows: TGTGCCAGCAGTTCCACCTGGGATCAGCCCCAGCATTTT.